These 26 T cell receptor beta chains originate from one sample sequenced in a study of PD-L1 blockade in urothelial cancer. Profiled with immunoSEQ multiplex PCR; TCRdb holds only in-frame clones, not every one. This sample has 95,000 to 130,000 clones, with approximately 90% found just once. The time point was: peripheral blood 6 weeks after treatment start. The sample in question was PBMCs, obtained around atezolizumab (anti-PD-L1) treatment. The receptors come from a man aged 60 to 75 with urothelial cancer.

J is TRBJ2-5 and V is TRBV7-9, with TRBD1 as a possible D gene (6 bases). Germline V lookup: CDR1 SEHNR, CDR2 FQNEAQ (reference sequence). The CDR3 is 14 amino acids. With 5 bases removed from V and 4 bases from J, the gap between germline ends came to 14 bases. The CDR3 here is CASSLGTRGETQYF. The DNA for the CDR3 is TGTGCCAGCAGCCTCGGGACACGAGGAGAGACCCAGTACTTC.

The gene calls are TRBV5-4 and TRBJ2-3; 7 nucleotides align to TRBD1. The CDR3 has 15 residues. Per the germline V gene, CDR1 is SGHNT and CDR2 is YYREEE (reference sequence). Germline trimming cut 4 bases from V and 3 bases from J; bases unmatched to any gene: 8. CDR3 sequence reads: CASSPLQGTTDTQYF. CDR3 DNA: TGTGCCAGCAGCCCACTACAGGGGACAACAGATACGCAGTATTTT.

The CDR3 DNA reads as TGTGCCAGCTCACCACGGGCCCATCAGTATGGCTACACCTTC. As protein: CASSPRAHQYGYTF. This rearrangement joins TRBV18 to TRBJ1-2, with no clear D. Germline-derived CDR1 and CDR2 are KGHSH and LQKENI. The CDR3 spans 14 residues. Trimming removed 1 base from V and 5 bases from J, with 11 bases in between.

This clone was detected once. This chain connects TRBV5-4 to TRBJ2-1; a possible D gene is TRBD2 (5 bases). Germline CDR1 SGHNT, CDR2 YYREEE (reference sequence). This CDR3 has 13 residues. With 5 bases removed from V and 7 bases from J, the gap between germline ends came to 13 bases. CDR3 in DNA: TGTGCCAGCAGTCCGGGGTTTCTGAATGAGCAGTTCTTC. Translation: CASSPGFLNEQFF.

This chain links TRBV18 with TRBJ2-1; D not resolved. Per the germline V gene, CDR1 is KGHSH and CDR2 is LQKENI. This CDR3 comprises 13 residues. Between the trimmed V and J ends, which lost 2 bases and 5 bases, there was a span of 7 bases. The CDR3 sequence is CASSPTQNNEQFF. Here the CDR3 DNA reads TGTGCCAGCTCACCAACACAAAACAATGAGCAGTTCTTC.

This rearrangement joins TRBV7-2 to TRBJ2-5; D is unclear. The CDR3 is 13 residues long. Per germline, CDR1 SGHTA and CDR2 FQGNSA. V was clipped by 1 base and J by 4 bases, with 7 bases between them. The DNA for the CDR3 is TGTGCCAGCAGCTTAGGCTTAGCAGAGACCCAGTACTTC. It specifies CASSLGLAETQYF.

This CDR3 is CASSFDRDDGYTF. The CDR3 DNA follows: TGTGCCAGCAGCTTCGACAGGGATGATGGCTACACCTTC. J is TRBJ1-2 and V is TRBV11-1; 7 bases map to TRBD1. J lost 6 bases, V lost 3 bases, and 4 bases had no gene match. This CDR3 region has 13 residues. Germline V CDR1 and CDR2: SGHAT, FQDESV (reference sequence).

The chain couples TRBV5-1 to TRBJ2-3, with TRBD2 matching 7 bases. Germline loops: CDR1 SGHRS, CDR2 YFSETQ. J gave up 6 bases and V 3 bases, and 10 bases lay outside the gene matches. CDR3 length equals 15 residues. The chain's CDR3 is CASSSRQPGGDTQYF. The CDR3 DNA is TGCGCCAGCAGCTCCAGACAGCCCGGGGGGGATACGCAGTATTTT. The full variable domain, its missing parts supplied by reference TRBV5-1 and TRBJ2-3, is KAGVTQTPRYLIKTRGQQVTLSCSPISGHRSVSWYQQTPGQGLQFLFEYFSETQRNKGNFPGRFSGRQFSNSRSEMNVSTLELGDSALYLCASSSRQPGGDTQYFGPGTRLTVL.

This clone occurred once. The chain recombines TRBV27 with TRBJ2-4; D may be TRBD1 (6 bases). The CDR3 contains 11 residues. The V gene's germline CDR1 is MNHEY and CDR2 SMNVEV (reference sequence). The V gene lost 6 bases and the J gene lost 7 bases, with 7 bases spanning the gap. The CDR3 DNA reads TGTGCCAGCAGGCAGGGGAACATTCAGTACTTC. This codes for CASRQGNIQYF.

In this sample, this clone turned up a few times. The J gene is TRBJ2-7, the V gene TRBV7-2; 7 bases fit TRBD2. V was pared by 5 bases and J by 4 bases, with 14 bases of the junction left unmatched. The CDR3 is made up of 16 amino acids. Germline V gene data show CDR1 as SGHTA and CDR2 as FQGNSA. The CDR3 DNA sequence: TGTGCCAGCAGCGCCTCGCTATCCCTAGCGGATTACGAGCAGTACTTC. It specifies CASSASLSLADYEQYF.

The rearrangement joins TRBV29-1 to TRBJ2-1, with 7 bases aligning to TRBD2. The trim removed 0 bases at V and 0 bases at J, leaving 11 bases unmatched. The CDR3 loop spans 18 amino acids. From germline, CDR1 is SQVTM and CDR2 ANQGSEA. The CDR3: CSVEDYDRLAGSYNEQFF. The CDR3 DNA is TGCAGCGTTGAAGACTACGACAGATTAGCGGGCTCCTACAATGAGCAGTTCTTC.

This sequence joins TRBV18 and TRBJ2-3; the D is unclear. The CDR3 extends over 14 amino acids. Looked up from germline, CDR1 is KGHSH and CDR2 is LQKENI. The V and J ends lost 4 bases and 7 bases respectively, with 15 bases between them. CDR3 nucleotide sequence: TGTGCCAGCTCACGACCCCCGGAGATCAATACGCAGTATTTT. Translation: CASSRPPEINTQYF.

The V call is TRBV18, the J call TRBJ1-1; D gene uncertain. Looked up from germline, CDR1 is KGHSH and CDR2 is LQKENI. V was trimmed by 3 bases and J by 0 bases, leaving 14 bases between them. CDR3 length equals 16 residues. CDR3 DNA sequence: TGTGCCAGCTCACCGCAAACCACGGTGATGAACACTGAAGCTTTCTTT. This translates into CASSPQTTVMNTEAFF.

This clone turned up a few times. V is TRBV5-1 and J is TRBJ1-5, with 11 bases lining up with TRBD1. The CDR3 length is 15 residues. From germline, CDR1 is SGHRS and CDR2 YFSETQ. Trimming removed 7 bases from V and 6 bases from J; junction bases left unmatched: 9. This CDR3 reads CASLDRGQFGQPQHF. For the CDR3, the DNA is TGCGCCAGCCTGGACAGGGGGCAGTTCGGTCAGCCCCAGCATTTT.

The chain links TRBV18 to TRBJ2-7; D not certain. There are 14 residues in the CDR3. The germline gives CDR1 KGHSH, CDR2 LQKENI. V shed 0 bases and J shed 2 bases, with 8 bases lying between them. The CDR3 spells CASSPPGRTYEQYF. Written as DNA, the CDR3 is TGTGCCAGCTCACCACCGGGCAGGACCTACGAGCAGTACTTC.

J is TRBJ2-5 and V is TRBV6-5; 7 nucleotides line up with TRBD1. V was pared by 4 bases and J by 7 bases, with 12 bases of the junction left unmatched. The CDR3 covers 15 residues. The V gene's germline CDR1 is MNHEY and CDR2 SVGAGI. In DNA, the CDR3 is TGTGCCAGCAGTTTTTCCGGGACAGACTTCGGGACCCAGTACTTC. Protein sequence: CASSFSGTDFGTQYF.

The chain has TRBV5-1 and TRBJ1-5; D call uncertain. The germline V gene has CDR1 SGHRS and CDR2 YFSETQ. Trimming took off 4 bases at V and 3 bases at J, with 14 bases between the two ends. The CDR3 has 15 amino acids. Here the CDR3 DNA reads TGCGCCAGCAGCCCGACCGGGTCGGCCAATCAGCCCCAGCATTTT. Amino acids: CASSPTGSANQPQHF.

The chain recombines TRBV6-1 with TRBJ2-3, with D perhaps TRBD1 (6 bases). The V and J ends lost 6 bases and 3 bases respectively, with 16 bases between them. Germline CDR1 is MNHNS and CDR2 is SASEGT. This CDR3 comprises 15 residues. The CDR3 DNA is TGTGCCAGCAGCCTCAACCAGAGGGGGACAGATACGCAGTATTTT. It specifies CASSLNQRGTDTQYF.

This clone was observed many times. CDR3 amino acids: CASSSGLAGGTGELFF. In nucleotides, the CDR3 is TGTGCCAGTAGTTCCGGACTAGCGGGAGGCACCGGGGAGCTGTTTTTT. The chain couples TRBV19 to TRBJ2-2, with 14 bases lining up with TRBD2. This CDR3 is 16 amino acids long. In germline, CDR1 is LNHDA, CDR2 SQIVND (reference sequence). V dropped 5 bases and J dropped 4; count of bases not matched to a gene: 3.

This clone has only one observation. This sequence joins TRBV6-6 and TRBJ2-2; D is possibly TRBD2 (6 bases). The germline V and J ends were trimmed by 4 bases and 3 bases, with 12 bases remaining between them. This CDR3 has 15 residues. Germline assignment: CDR1 MNHNY and CDR2 SVGAGI (reference sequence). The CDR3 sequence is CASSWTWEDTGELFF. CDR3 coding DNA: TGTGCCAGCAGTTGGACATGGGAGGACACCGGGGAGCTGTTTTTT.

The chain uses TRBV10-2 and TRBJ2-7; 8 bases agree with TRBD2. The CDR3 sequence is 12 residues long. Germline-derived CDR1 and CDR2 are WSHSY and SAAADI. V lost 7 bases and J lost 7; bases outside the gene matches: 6. CDR3 residues: CASKSGGSEQYF. The CDR3 DNA follows: TGCGCCAGCAAGAGCGGGGGATCGGAGCAGTACTTC.

The CDR3 is CASSLDRADGANVLTF. In nucleotides, the CDR3 is TGTGCCAGCAGCCTGGACAGGGCGGATGGGGCCAACGTCCTGACTTTC. This rearrangement joins TRBV13 to TRBJ2-6; 8 bases align to TRBD1. The CDR3 loop spans 16 amino acids. CDR1 and CDR2 from the germline V gene are PRHDT and FYEKMQ (reference sequence). V dropped 5 bases and J dropped 3; count of bases not matched to a gene: 6. Complete variable domain (other parts from reference TRBV13 and TRBJ2-6): AAGVIQSPRHLIKEKRETATLKCYPIPRHDTVYWYQQGPGQDPQFLISFYEKMQSDKGSIPDRFSAQQFSDYHSELNMSSLELGDSALYFCASSLDRADGANVLTFGAGSRLTVL.

The V call is TRBV5-4, the J call TRBJ2-7; a possible D gene is TRBD2 (6 bases). The germline gives CDR1 SGHNT, CDR2 YYREEE (reference sequence). The CDR3 sequence is 14 residues long. V lost 0 bases to trimming and J lost 7 bases, with 14 bases between them. CDR3 in DNA: TGTGCCAGCAGCTTGGAAGGGACTCTAAGGGAGCAGTACTTC. The encoded protein is CASSLEGTLREQYF. The variable domain in full, completed from reference TRBV5-4 and TRBJ2-7, reads ETGVTQSPTHLIKTRGQQVTLRCSSQSGHNTVSWYQQALGQGPQFIFQYYREEENGRGNFPPRFSGLQFPNYSSELNVNALELDDSALYLCASSLEGTLREQYFGPGTRLTVT.

This clone was counted once. The chain carries TRBV27 and TRBJ2-2; 9 nucleotides line up with TRBD2. Unmatched junction bases numbered 5, after V lost 4 bases and J lost 2 bases. The CDR3 runs 16 residues. Germline values: CDR1 MNHEY, CDR2 SMNVEV (reference sequence). The CDR3 loop is CASSSGLATNTGELFF. In DNA, the CDR3 is TGTGCCAGCAGTTCTGGACTAGCGACTAACACCGGGGAGCTGTTTTTT.

The chain has TRBV27 and TRBJ1-5; a possible D gene is TRBD1 (5 bases). Trimming cost V 5 bases and J 1 base, with 12 bases left between them. This CDR3 is built from 15 residues. Germline values: CDR1 MNHEY, CDR2 SMNVEV (reference sequence). In DNA form, the CDR3 reads TGTGCCAGCAGTACCCTGGCAGGGAGCAATCAGCCCCAGCATTTT. Protein sequence: CASSTLAGSNQPQHF.

The CDR3 is CASTLGRDGYTF. CDR3 sequence (DNA): TGTGCCTCCACCCTGGGGAGGGATGGCTACACCTTC. The chain couples TRBV6-6 to TRBJ1-2, with D hard to call. Trimming stripped 11 bases from V and 6 bases from J, with 16 bases between. CDR3 length: 12 residues. In germline, CDR1 is MNHNY, CDR2 SVGAGI (reference sequence).